The clone carrying this T cell receptor beta chain has a handful of counts. Its target is not known. Any gene name here is a mouse gene name. The read falls 4 residues short of the CDR3 end, and the missing part is taken from the germline J gene. The sample is drawn from a study of CD8+ T cells in alopecia areata. Study-wide background: Female roughly 7-10-week-old C3H/HeJ recipients received skin from approximately 6-13-month-old C3H/HeJ graft donors with spontaneous alopecia. General observations from the study: Alphabeta T cells residing in normal skin are also sequenced in scalp samples. Affected scalp, especially in alopecia totalis/universalis, had a higher clonality than normal scalp did.

CD4, CD8alpha, NKG2D, NKG2ACE and other markers guided sorting of pooled cutaneous lymph node cells. Isolated RNA was reverse transcribed into cDNA used as the sequencing template. Here immunoSEQ multiplex PCR was the method, and the copy in TCRdb shows in-frame clones only, minus some. This set yields 270,000 or so clones and no singletons; the top ten hold 0.9% to 1.5%. The germline V gene has CDR1 NNHNN and CDR2 SYGAGS (reference sequence). With V trimmed by 1 base and J by 3 bases, 2 bases remained unmatched. The CDR3 is 14 amino acids. Sequencing was performed on CD4+ T cells sorted from a lymph node. The chain carries TRBV13-2 and TRBJ2-5; TRBD2 matches 7 bases. The source is a C3H/HeJ mouse with alopecia areata. The strain bears MHC haplotype H2-k. The CDR3 DNA, read in part, is TGTGCCAGCGGTGATCTGGGGGAACAAGAC. Translation: CASGDLGEQD. The entire CDR3 reads CASGDLGEQDTQYF.